The 29 T cell receptor beta chains listed next were all sequenced from one sample in a study of regulatory T cells in long-lasting Graves disease. Construction of TCR beta libraries relied on iRepertoire HTBI primers and on Arm-PCR targeting CDR3 regions. TCRdb used MiXCR to reprocess the multiplex PCR reads, holding one entry per CDR3 protein. The sample holds roughly 450,000 distinct CDR3 sequences, around 21% seen once. The sample's time point: persistent/refractory GD, antithyroid drugs over 5 years with positive TRAb. Extracted PBMC RNA gave rise to the TCR library. Sequences were derived from peripheral blood mononuclear cells (PBMCs), sampled when the disease was refractory, from a patient treated with antithyroid drugs. Source of these receptors: a female donor with Graves disease.

The chain combines TRBV14 with TRBJ2-7; D gene ambiguous. Germline V gene lookup returns CDR1 SGHDN and CDR2 FVKESK. The CDR3 has 14 amino acids. V was trimmed by 0 bases and J by 3 bases, leaving 9 bases between them. The chain's CDR3 is CASSQEGSYYEQYF. CDR3 nucleotides: TGTGCCAGCAGCCAAGAGGGCAGTTACTACGAGCAGTACTTC.

The chain is built from TRBV27 and TRBJ2-5; 8 positions match TRBD2. Germline CDR1 reads MNHEY; CDR2 reads SMNVEV (reference sequence). This CDR3 region has 15 residues. The junction had 6 bases not matched to a gene; V was cut back by 1 base and J by 5 bases. DNA for the CDR3: TGTGCCAGCAGTTTATTTTGGCTAGCGGGTGAGACCCAGTACTTC. This encodes CASSLFWLAGETQYF.

In this sample, this clonotype turned up many times. This sequence joins TRBV27 and TRBJ1-5; unclear D gene. The germline V gene has CDR1 MNHEY and CDR2 SMNVEV (reference sequence). Trimming removed 0 bases at V and 4 bases at J, with 7 bases between. The CDR3 is made up of 14 amino acids. CDR3 DNA: TGTGCCAGCAGTTTATCCGGCAGGAATCAGCCCCAGCATTTT. Its protein product is CASSLSGRNQPQHF.

This clonotype has only a few counts. The chain uses TRBV25-1 and TRBJ2-6; maybe TRBD1 (5 bases). CDR3 length equals 16 residues. Trimming removed 4 bases at V and 4 bases at J, with 14 bases between. Germline V gene sequence: CDR1 MGHDK, CDR2 SYGVNS. The CDR3 here is CASSGFTGTGANVLTF. The CDR3 bases are TGTGCCAGCAGTGGTTTCACAGGTACCGGGGCCAACGTCCTGACTTTC. Looking up the rest from reference TRBV25-1 and TRBJ2-6 gives the full variable domain: EADIYQTPRYLVIGTGKKITLECSQTMGHDKMYWYQQDPGMELHLIHYSYGVNSTEKGDLSSESTVSRIRTEHFPLTLESARPSHTSQYLCASSGFTGTGANVLTFGAGSRLTVL.

This clonotype was seen more than once but under ten times. DNA for the CDR3: TGTGCCACCAGCAGAGATGCCAGCAGGTTAGCTAACTATGGCTACACCTTC. Residues: CATSRDASRLANYGYTF. This sequence joins TRBV15 and TRBJ1-2; D not resolved. From germline, CDR1 is LNHNV and CDR2 YYDKDF (reference sequence). The CDR3 contains 17 residues. Trimming removed 0 bases at V and 0 bases at J, with 14 bases between. Supplemented by reference TRBV15 and TRBJ1-2, the full variable domain reads DAMVIQNPRYQVTQFGKPVTLSCSQTLNHNVMYWYQQKSSQAPKLLFHYYDKDFNNEADTPDNFQSRRPNTSFCFLDIRSPGLGDTAMYLCATSRDASRLANYGYTFGSGTRLTVV.

About this clonotype: This could be a read error, since a much larger clone is one nucleotide away. The chain is built from TRBV6-1 and TRBJ2-7; no clear D gene. The CDR3 length is 12 residues. Germline CDR1 and CDR2: MNHNS and SASEGT. In DNA, the CDR3 is TGTGCCAGCGGACCTGACTCCTACGTGCAGTACTTC. Translating it yields CASGPDSYVQYF.

This chain's CDR3 is CASSGGDRGSFSSYTEAFF. CDR3 coding DNA: TGCGCCAGCAGCGGTGGCGACAGGGGTTCTTTTTCCTCCTACACTGAAGCTTTCTTT. The chain recombines TRBV5-1 with TRBJ1-1; 8 positions agree with TRBD1. Germline V gene data show CDR1 as SGHRS and CDR2 as YFSETQ. Trimming removed 4 bases from V and 3 bases from J; junction bases left unmatched: 20. CDR3 length equals 19 residues.

This clonotype was seen a few times. V usage is TRBV29-1 and J usage is TRBJ1-2; D is unresolved. In germline, CDR1 is SQVTM, CDR2 ANQGSEA. V was clipped by 6 bases and J by 0 bases, with 5 bases between them. The CDR3 covers 11 residues. CDR3 in DNA: TGCAGCGTGGCACCTAACTATGGCTACACCTTC. It encodes CSVAPNYGYTF.

The V gene is TRBV28, the J gene TRBJ2-2; 8 positions match TRBD1. The ends lost 0 bases at V and 0 bases at J; junction bases unmatched: 0. The CDR3 runs to 16 residues. Germline V gene data show CDR1 as MDHEN and CDR2 as SYDVKM. CDR3 bases: TGTGCCAGCAGTTTATGGGGACAGGCGAACACCGGGGAGCTGTTTTTT. It yields the protein CASSLWGQANTGELFF.

This clonotype was seen at least ten times. The V call is TRBV25-1, the J call TRBJ1-5; 7 nucleotides line up with TRBD1. V was clipped by 4 bases and J by 6 bases; unmatched bases: 9. Germline CDR1 is MGHDK and CDR2 is SYGVNS. The CDR3 has 15 amino acids. This CDR3 reads CASSGTDRVGQPQHF. The CDR3 nucleotides are TGTGCCAGCAGTGGAACTGACAGGGTTGGTCAGCCCCAGCATTTT.

With respect to this clonotype: No conserved phenylalanine or tryptophan ends this CDR3, so it is likely a read error. The chain couples TRBV7-2 to TRBJ1-5, with a tentative D call TRBD1 (6 bases). Germline-derived CDR1 and CDR2 are SGHTA and FQGNSA. Trimming left V 5 bases short and J 7 bases short, with 15 bases between. The CDR3 has 14 residues. CDR3 nucleotides: TGTGCCAGCAGCAATGACAGGATGTCGCAGCCCCAGCATTTA. Its translation is CASSNDRMSQPQHL.

This clonotype was found a few times. The chain combines TRBV6-2 or TRBV6-3 with TRBJ1-2; 8 bases fit TRBD1. Germline loops: CDR1 MNHEY, CDR2 SVGEGT. CDR3 length equals 13 residues. J was trimmed by 8 bases and V by 2 bases; bases with no gene match: 4. Here the CDR3 DNA reads TGTGCCAGCAGTTACCCGACAGGGGAAGGCTACACCTTC. Amino acid sequence: CASSYPTGEGYTF.

The table lists this clonotype with many counts. The gene calls are TRBV6-1 and TRBJ2-7, with TRBD1 matching over 9 bases. V was pared by 6 bases and J by 3 bases, with 12 bases of the junction left unmatched. Looked up from germline, CDR1 is MNHNS and CDR2 is SASEGT. This CDR3 has 16 residues. The CDR3 reads CASRSTQTGGYYEQYF. DNA of the CDR3: TGTGCCAGCAGGAGCACCCAGACAGGGGGTTACTACGAGCAGTACTTC.

This clonotype was counted ten times or more. The V call is TRBV12-3 or TRBV12-4, the J call TRBJ1-6, with 7 nucleotides matching TRBD1. This CDR3 is built from 13 residues. V gave up 5 bases and J gave up 10 bases; unmatched junction bases: 5. CDR3 nucleotides: TGTGCCAGCAGTGCCACAGGGGAATCACCCCTCCACTTT. It codes for CASSATGESPLHF.

There are many counts of this clonotype. This sequence joins TRBV12-3 or TRBV12-4 and TRBJ2-5; 9 positions match TRBD1. With V trimmed by 3 bases and J by 5 bases, 10 bases remained unmatched. This CDR3 region has 16 residues. CDR3 region: CASSLSGQGIRETQYF. The CDR3 DNA is TGTGCCAGCAGTTTGTCTGGACAGGGGATTCGGGAGACCCAGTACTTC.

This clonotype has a count of ten or more. The rearrangement uses TRBV11-3 and TRBJ2-3; 8 bases fit TRBD1. Trimming cost V 5 bases and J 0 bases; bases outside gene matches: 7. CDR3 length equals 16 residues. CDR1 SGHNT and CDR2 YENEEA come from the germline V gene. The CDR3 DNA is TGTGCCAGCAGCCCCTCCAGGGGGCTTAGCACAGATACGCAGTATTTT. It translates to CASSPSRGLSTDTQYF.

The table lists this clonotype with many counts. The chain is built from TRBV10-3 and TRBJ1-3; no reliable D call. V was pared by 5 bases and J by 0 bases, with 8 bases between. The CDR3 has 14 amino acids. The germline V gene has CDR1 ENHRY and CDR2 SYGVKD. For the CDR3, the DNA is TGTGCCATCAGTCACCCCAGCTCTGGAAACACCATATATTTT. Residues: CAISHPSSGNTIYF.

This chain uses TRBV9 with TRBJ2-2; 14 bases match TRBD2. Germline V gives CDR1 SGDLS, CDR2 YYNGEE. The ends lost 3 bases at V and 4 bases at J; junction bases unmatched: 11. CDR3 length: 19 residues. CDR3 sequence reads: CASSERLAGGSRGTGELFF. In DNA, the CDR3 is TGTGCCAGCAGCGAACGACTAGCGGGAGGGAGTCGAGGCACCGGGGAGCTGTTTTTT.

This clonotype was detected ten times or more. The rearrangement joins TRBV2 to TRBJ2-7; unclear D gene. V lost 8 bases and J lost 0, with 11 bases in between. CDR3 length: 13 residues. Germline V gene lookup returns CDR1 SNHLY and CDR2 FYNNEI. The CDR3 sequence: CASVPESSYEQYF. CDR3 bases: TGTGCCAGCGTACCGGAAAGCTCCTACGAGCAGTACTTC.

This clonotype was seen a handful of times. The chain couples TRBV7-2 to TRBJ2-5; TRBD2 might be the D (7 bases). The V end was cut by 2 bases, the J end by 2 bases, with 15 bases between. The germline gives CDR1 SGHTA, CDR2 FQGNSA. The CDR3 totals 16 residues. The CDR3 here is CASSLRRGGGQETQYF. The CDR3 DNA is TGTGCCAGCAGCTTAAGGAGGGGGGGGGGACAAGAGACCCAGTACTTC.

The table lists this clonotype with a few counts. The chain joins TRBV3-1 to TRBJ1-2; the match to TRBD1 covers 7 bases. The CDR3 runs 16 residues. Unmatched junction bases numbered 9, after V lost 0 bases and J lost 5 bases. Germline CDR1 LGHDT, CDR2 YNNKEL (reference sequence). As DNA, the CDR3 is TGTGCCAGCAGCCAAGAAAGTAGGGGACAGATTTATGGCTACACCTTC. Amino acid sequence: CASSQESRGQIYGYTF.

In this sample, this clonotype turned up a few times. The CDR3 DNA follows: TGCAGTGCGAACCGACTAGCGGGAGGCTACGAGCAGTACTTC. Protein sequence: CSANRLAGGYEQYF. The V call is TRBV20-1, the J call TRBJ2-7, with 13 bases matching TRBD2. CDR3 length: 14 amino acids. The V and J ends lost 6 bases and 3 bases, in that order; junction bases with no gene match: 5. Germline CDR1 and CDR2: DFQATT and SNEGSKA (reference sequence).

A word on this clonotype: A junction end diverges from the germline sequence, so it may reflect a read error. The chain carries TRBV27 and TRBJ2-5; D call uncertain. Germline assignment: CDR1 MNHEY and CDR2 SMNVEV (reference sequence). CDR3 length: 11 residues. The CDR3 region is CASSFGETQHF. In nucleotides, the CDR3 is TGTGCCAGCAGTTTCGGTGAGACCCAGCACTTC.

This clonotype appeared many times. The rearrangement joins TRBV2 to TRBJ2-6; D remains unclear. The CDR3 totals 12 residues. Germline V gene data show CDR1 as SNHLY and CDR2 as FYNNEI. Trimming shortened V by 7 bases and J by 4 bases, and 5 bases separated the two germline ends. CDR3 sequence reads: CASNVGANVLTF. CDR3 DNA sequence: TGTGCCAGCAACGTGGGGGCCAACGTCCTGACTTTC. The full variable domain, in which reference TRBV2 and TRBJ2-6 provide the parts outside the CDR3, is EPEVTQTPSHQVTQMGQEVILRCVPISNHLYFYWYRQILGQKVEFLVSFYNNEISEKSEIFDDQFSVERPDGSNFTLKIRSTKLEDSAMYFCASNVGANVLTFGAGSRLTVL.

V usage is TRBV12-3 or TRBV12-4 and J usage is TRBJ1-1; D is perhaps TRBD1 (6 bases). V lost 3 bases and J lost 1, with 21 bases in between. The CDR3 sequence is 18 residues long. The CDR3 loop reads CASSFRPWGAAWNTEAFF. The CDR3 DNA is TGTGCCAGCAGTTTCCGGCCATGGGGGGCGGCTTGGAACACTGAAGCTTTCTTT.

This clonotype occurred many times. The rearrangement joins TRBV28 to TRBJ2-7; 8 nucleotides agree with TRBD2. CDR3 length equals 14 residues. The germline V gene has CDR1 MDHEN and CDR2 SYDVKM. Losses at the gene ends were 6 bases for V and 4 bases for J; bases not matched to a gene: 8. CDR3 DNA: TGTGCCAGCAGCTTGGTAGGGACTAGTTACGAGCAGTACTTC. This gives the protein CASSLVGTSYEQYF.

This rearrangement joins TRBV27 to TRBJ2-7; TRBD1 aligns across 10 bases. With V trimmed by 5 bases and J by 4 bases, 8 bases remained unmatched. The CDR3 covers 15 residues. Germline V gene data show CDR1 as MNHEY and CDR2 as SMNVEV (reference sequence). This CDR3 reads CASSHRDRGLYEQYF. In DNA form, the CDR3 reads TGTGCCAGCAGTCACCGGGACAGGGGCCTATACGAGCAGTACTTC.

This clonotype was detected ten times or more. V is TRBV12-3 or TRBV12-4 and J is TRBJ1-2, with no clear D. V lost 2 bases and J 7 bases, leaving 11 bases between the germline ends. The CDR3 covers 13 residues. CDR3 nucleotide sequence: TGTGCCAGCAGTTTATTTTCGGGGATTGGCTACACCTTC. Encoded protein: CASSLFSGIGYTF.

This clonotype showed up just a few times. The rearrangement links TRBV12-3 or TRBV12-4 to TRBJ2-4; a possible D gene is TRBD2 (6 bases). The CDR3 loop spans 13 amino acids. The germline V and J ends were trimmed by 3 bases and 8 bases, with 11 bases remaining between them. CDR3 sequence reads: CASSFAGPYIQYF. CDR3 nucleotides: TGTGCCAGCAGTTTCGCGGGGCCGTACATTCAGTACTTC.